This record looks at one T cell receptor (beta chain) sequence and its context. The data stem from a study of blood T cell repertoires in COVID-19. Looking at the study overall: In each case, the material was cDNA or gDNA derived from T cells, B-cell-depleted T cells, or PBMCs.

Some clones are missing from TCRdb's copy, which holds only in-frame ones; the method was immunoSEQ multiplex PCR. The table has approximately 61,000 clones, around four fifths seen once. CDR1 and CDR2 from the germline V gene are LNHDA and SQIVND (reference sequence). The CDR3 contains 18 residues. J gave up 7 bases and V 3 bases, and 17 bases lay outside the gene matches. This receptor was taken from a man in his 70s with acute or convalescent COVID-19. Sequences were obtained from peripheral blood. V usage is TRBV19 and J usage is TRBJ2-1; 8 nucleotides match TRBD2. The CDR3 DNA reads TGTGCCAGTAGTATGAAGATTGGAGAAGGGACTAGTCTAAATGAGCAGTTCTTC. It encodes CASSMKIGEGTSLNEQFF.